These 2 T cell receptor beta chains share one sample of origin, sequenced in a study of a mutant IDH1 vaccine in newly diagnosed glioma. The method was immunoSEQ multiplex PCR; TCRdb's version includes in-frame clones alone and lacks a portion of them. Of tens of thousands of clones listed, under 90% are singletons. No antigen has been assigned to these receptors. Documented time point: week 23, last vaccination. Each dose of the vaccine consisted of 300 ug of mutant IDH1 20-mer peptide, with topical imiquimod. The sequencing here drew on PBMCs, taken from a glioma patient whose treatment included an IDH1 peptide vaccine. The source of these receptors is a man in his forties with glioma.

The chain recombines TRBV7-8 with TRBJ2-5; TRBD2 might be the D (5 bases). Germline CDR1 reads SGHVS; CDR2 reads FQNEAQ. This CDR3 is built from 14 residues. Trimming stripped 2 bases from V and 4 bases from J, with 11 bases between. The CDR3 region is CASSLSRTGETQYF. As DNA, the CDR3 is TGTGCCAGCAGCTTATCTCGGACTGGAGAGACCCAGTACTTC.

The count of this clone is one. CDR3 nucleotide sequence: TGTGCCAGTAGTAGAGGACAGTTCCCCTACGAGCAGTACTTC. Protein product: CASSRGQFPYEQYF. V usage is TRBV19 and J usage is TRBJ2-7; a weak D match, TRBD1 (6 bases). The CDR3 contains 14 residues. Trimming left V 4 bases short and J 2 bases short, with 12 bases between. The germline V gene encodes CDR1 LNHDA and CDR2 SQIVND (reference sequence). The variable domain in full, with the rest retrieved from reference TRBV19 and TRBJ2-7, is DGGITQSPKYLFRKEGQNVTLSCEQNLNHDAMYWYRQDPGQGLRLIYYSQIVNDFQKGDIAEGYSVSREKKESFPLTVTSAQKNPTAFYLCASSRGQFPYEQYFGPGTRLTVT.